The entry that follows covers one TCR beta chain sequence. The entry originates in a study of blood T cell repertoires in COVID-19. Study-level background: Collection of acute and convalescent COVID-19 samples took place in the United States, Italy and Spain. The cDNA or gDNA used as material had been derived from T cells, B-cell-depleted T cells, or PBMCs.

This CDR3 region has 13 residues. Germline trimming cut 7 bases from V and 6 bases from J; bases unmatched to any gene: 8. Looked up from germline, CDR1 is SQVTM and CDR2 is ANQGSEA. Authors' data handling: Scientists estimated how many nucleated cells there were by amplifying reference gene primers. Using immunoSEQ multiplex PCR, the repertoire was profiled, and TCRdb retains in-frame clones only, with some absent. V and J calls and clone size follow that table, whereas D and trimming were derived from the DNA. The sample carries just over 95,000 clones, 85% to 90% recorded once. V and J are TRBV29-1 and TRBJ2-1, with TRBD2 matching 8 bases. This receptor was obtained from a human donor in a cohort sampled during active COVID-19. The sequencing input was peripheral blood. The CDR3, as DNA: TGCAGCGGCGAGCGGGGGTGGAGCAATGAGCAGTTCTTC. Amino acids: CSGERGWSNEQFF.